The sequence of this T cell receptor (beta chain) was determined in a study of blood T cell repertoires in COVID-19. Study overall: Some COVID-19 samples were acute and others convalescent; all came from the United States, Italy and Spain. Nucleic acid was either cDNA or gDNA, and it came from T cells, B-cell-depleted T cells, or PBMCs.

The table came from immunoSEQ multiplex PCR; TCRdb's copy has only in-frame clones and leaves some out. This table has approximately 130,000 clones, approximately 84% appearing once. Germline V gene lookup returns CDR1 SGHAT and CDR2 FQNNGV. V lost 5 bases and J lost 8, with 23 bases in between. The CDR3 is 16 amino acids. The clonotype was recovered from a human donor in a cohort sampled during active COVID-19. The specimen was peripheral blood. This chain joins TRBV11-2 and TRBJ2-3; tentatively, D is TRBD1 (5 bases). The CDR3 nucleotides read TGTGCCAGCAGCCACACGGACACCTTCGGGCTATCTACGCAGTATTTT. This sequence encodes CASSHTDTFGLSTQYF.